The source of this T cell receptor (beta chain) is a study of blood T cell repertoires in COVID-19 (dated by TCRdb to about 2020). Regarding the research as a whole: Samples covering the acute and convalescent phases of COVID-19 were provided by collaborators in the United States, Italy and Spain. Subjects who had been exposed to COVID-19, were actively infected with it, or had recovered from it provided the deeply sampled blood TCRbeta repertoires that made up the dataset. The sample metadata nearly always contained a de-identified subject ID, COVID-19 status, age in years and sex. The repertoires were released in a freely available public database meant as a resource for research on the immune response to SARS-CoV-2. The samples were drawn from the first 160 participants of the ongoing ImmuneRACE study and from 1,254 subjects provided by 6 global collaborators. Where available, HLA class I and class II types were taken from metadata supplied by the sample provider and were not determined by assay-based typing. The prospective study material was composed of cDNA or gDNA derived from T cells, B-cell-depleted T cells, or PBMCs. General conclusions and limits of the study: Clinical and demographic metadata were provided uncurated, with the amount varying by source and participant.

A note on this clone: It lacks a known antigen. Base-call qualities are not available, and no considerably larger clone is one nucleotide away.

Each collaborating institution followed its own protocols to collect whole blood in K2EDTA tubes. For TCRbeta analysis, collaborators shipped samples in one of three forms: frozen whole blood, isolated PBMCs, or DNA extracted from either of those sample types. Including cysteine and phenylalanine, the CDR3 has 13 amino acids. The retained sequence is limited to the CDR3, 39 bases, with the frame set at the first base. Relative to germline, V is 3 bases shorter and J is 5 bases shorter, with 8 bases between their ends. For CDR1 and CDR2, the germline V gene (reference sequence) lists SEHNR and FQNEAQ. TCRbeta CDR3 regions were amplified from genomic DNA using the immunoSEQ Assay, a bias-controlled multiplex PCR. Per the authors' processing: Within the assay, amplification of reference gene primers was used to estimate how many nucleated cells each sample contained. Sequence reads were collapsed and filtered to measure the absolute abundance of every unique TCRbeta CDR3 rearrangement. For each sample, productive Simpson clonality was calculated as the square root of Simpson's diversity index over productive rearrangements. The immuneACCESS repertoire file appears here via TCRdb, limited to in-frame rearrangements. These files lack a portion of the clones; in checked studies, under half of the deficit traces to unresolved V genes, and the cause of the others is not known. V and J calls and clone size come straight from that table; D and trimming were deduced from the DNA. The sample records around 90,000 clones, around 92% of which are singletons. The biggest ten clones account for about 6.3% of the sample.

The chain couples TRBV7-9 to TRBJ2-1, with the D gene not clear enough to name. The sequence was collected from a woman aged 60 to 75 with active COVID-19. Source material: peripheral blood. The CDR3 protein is CASSLIQDNEQFF. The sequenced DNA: TGTGCCAGCAGCTTGATCCAGGACAATGAGCAGTTCTTC.